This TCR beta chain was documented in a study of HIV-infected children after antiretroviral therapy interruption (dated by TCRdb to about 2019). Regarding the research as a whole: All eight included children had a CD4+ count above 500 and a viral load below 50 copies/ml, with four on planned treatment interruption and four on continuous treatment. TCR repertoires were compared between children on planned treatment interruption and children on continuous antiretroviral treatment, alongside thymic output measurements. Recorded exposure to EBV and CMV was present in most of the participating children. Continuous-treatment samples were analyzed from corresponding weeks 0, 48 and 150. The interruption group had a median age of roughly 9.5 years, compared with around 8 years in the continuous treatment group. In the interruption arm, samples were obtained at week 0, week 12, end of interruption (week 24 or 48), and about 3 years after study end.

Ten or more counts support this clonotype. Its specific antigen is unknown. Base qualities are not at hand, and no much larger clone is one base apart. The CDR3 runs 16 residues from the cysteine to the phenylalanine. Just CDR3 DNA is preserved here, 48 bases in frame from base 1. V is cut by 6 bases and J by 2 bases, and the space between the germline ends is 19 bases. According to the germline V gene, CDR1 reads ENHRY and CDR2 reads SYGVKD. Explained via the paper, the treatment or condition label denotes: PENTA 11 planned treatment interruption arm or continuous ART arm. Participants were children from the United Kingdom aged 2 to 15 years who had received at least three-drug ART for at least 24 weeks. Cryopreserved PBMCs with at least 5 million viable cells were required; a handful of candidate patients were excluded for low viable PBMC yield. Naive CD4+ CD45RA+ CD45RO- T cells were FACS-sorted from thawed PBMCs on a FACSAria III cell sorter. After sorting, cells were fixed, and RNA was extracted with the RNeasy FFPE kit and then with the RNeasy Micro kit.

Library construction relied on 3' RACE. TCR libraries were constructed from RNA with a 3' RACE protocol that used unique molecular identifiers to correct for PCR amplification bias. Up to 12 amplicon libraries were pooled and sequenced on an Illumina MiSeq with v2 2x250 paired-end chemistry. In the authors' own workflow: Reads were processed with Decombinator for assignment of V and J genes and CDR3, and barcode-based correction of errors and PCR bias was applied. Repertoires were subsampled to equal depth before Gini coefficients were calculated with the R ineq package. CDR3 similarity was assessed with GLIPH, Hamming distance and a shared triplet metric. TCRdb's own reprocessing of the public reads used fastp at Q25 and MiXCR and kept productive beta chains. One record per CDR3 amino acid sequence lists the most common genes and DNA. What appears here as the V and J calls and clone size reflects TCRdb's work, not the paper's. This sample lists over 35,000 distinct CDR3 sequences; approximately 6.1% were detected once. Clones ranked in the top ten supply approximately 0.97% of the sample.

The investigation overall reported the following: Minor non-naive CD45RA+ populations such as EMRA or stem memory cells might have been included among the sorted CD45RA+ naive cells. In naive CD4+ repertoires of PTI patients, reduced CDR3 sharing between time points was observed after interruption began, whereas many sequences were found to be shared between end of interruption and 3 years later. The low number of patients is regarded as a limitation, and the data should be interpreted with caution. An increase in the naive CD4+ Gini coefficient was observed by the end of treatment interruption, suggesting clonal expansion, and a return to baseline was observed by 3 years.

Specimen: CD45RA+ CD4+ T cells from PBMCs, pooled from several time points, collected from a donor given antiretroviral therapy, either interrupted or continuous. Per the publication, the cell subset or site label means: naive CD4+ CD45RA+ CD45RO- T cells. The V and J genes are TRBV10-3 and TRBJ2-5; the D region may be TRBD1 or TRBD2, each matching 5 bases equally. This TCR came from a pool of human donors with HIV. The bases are TGTGCCATCAGGGGGGACCGGCCGGGTGGACAAGAGACCCAGTACTTC. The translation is CAIRGDRPGGQETQYF.